The clone carrying this T cell receptor (beta chain) has only one observation. The antigen remains unidentified. The source of the sample is a study of CD4 T cells in relation to SARS-CoV-2 and coronaviruses. Study-level results: In roughly 65% of donors, memory CD4+ clonotypes crossrecognized SARS-CoV-2 and at least one common cold coronavirus spike. Crossreactivity was assessed only for spike protein, not other viral proteins.

CD4+ T cells from unexposed donors were obtained before the COVID-19 pandemic (2011-2018). Isolation of CD4+ T cells took place after approximately 10 days in culture. The table came from immunoSEQ multiplex PCR; TCRdb's copy has only in-frame clones and leaves some out. The data show roughly 18,000 clones, 60% to 85% seen once. The receptor's source is a human donor in good health. The sample was CD4+ T cells from PBMCs, cultured in vitro.

CDR3 in amino acids: CASSLSGGPFGELFF. CDR3 nucleotide sequence: TGTGCCAGCAGCTTGTCGGGAGGGCCGTTCGGGGAGCTGTTTTTT. V usage is TRBV5-4 and J usage is TRBJ2-2, with 8 bases lining up with TRBD2. Trimming removed 1 base from V and 7 bases from J; junction bases left unmatched: 6. This CDR3 is built from 15 residues. Germline values: CDR1 SGHNT, CDR2 YYREEE (reference sequence).